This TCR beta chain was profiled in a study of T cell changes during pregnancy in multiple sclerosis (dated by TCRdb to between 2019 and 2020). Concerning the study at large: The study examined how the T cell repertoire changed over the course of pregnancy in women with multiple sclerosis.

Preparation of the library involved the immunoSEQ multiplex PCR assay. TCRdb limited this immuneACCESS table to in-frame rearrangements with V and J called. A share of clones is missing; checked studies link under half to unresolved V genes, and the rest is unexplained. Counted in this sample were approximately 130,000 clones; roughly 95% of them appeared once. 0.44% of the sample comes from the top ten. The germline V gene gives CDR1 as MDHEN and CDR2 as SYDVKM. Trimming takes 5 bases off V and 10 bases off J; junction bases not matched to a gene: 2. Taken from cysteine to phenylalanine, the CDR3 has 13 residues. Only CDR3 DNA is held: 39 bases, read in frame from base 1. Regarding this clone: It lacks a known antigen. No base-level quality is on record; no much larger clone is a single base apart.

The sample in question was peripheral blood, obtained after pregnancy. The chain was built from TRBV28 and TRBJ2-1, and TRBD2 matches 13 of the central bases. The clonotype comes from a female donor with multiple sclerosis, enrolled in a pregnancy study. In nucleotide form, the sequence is TGTGCCAGCAGTCCGGGACTAGCGGGAGAGCAGTTCTTC. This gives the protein CASSPGLAGEQFF.